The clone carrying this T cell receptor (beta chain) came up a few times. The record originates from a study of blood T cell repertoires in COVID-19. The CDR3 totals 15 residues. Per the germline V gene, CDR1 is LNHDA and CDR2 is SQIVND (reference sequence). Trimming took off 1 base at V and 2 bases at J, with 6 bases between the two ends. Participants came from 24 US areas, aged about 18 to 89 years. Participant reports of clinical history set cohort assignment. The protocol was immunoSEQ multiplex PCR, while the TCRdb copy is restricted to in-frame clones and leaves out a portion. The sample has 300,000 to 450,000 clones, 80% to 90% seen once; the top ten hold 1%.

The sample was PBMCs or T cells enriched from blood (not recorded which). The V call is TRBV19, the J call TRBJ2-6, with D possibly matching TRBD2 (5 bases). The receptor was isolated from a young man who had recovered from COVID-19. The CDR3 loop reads CASSIAGTGANVLTF. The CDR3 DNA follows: TGTGCCAGTAGTATAGCGGGGACTGGGGCCAACGTCCTGACTTTC.